Presented here are 28 T cell receptor beta chains from one specimen sequenced in a study of shared clonotypes between healthy human individuals (dated by TCRdb to about 2020). CD8 naive samples were CD45RO-negative cells positively selected for CCR7, giving a CD45RA+CCR7+ population that excluded TemRA cells. The method was the immunoSEQ multiplex PCR assay. Held by TCRdb, this immuneACCESS table contains in-frame sequences only and omits some clones. Under half of the omission traces to an unresolved V gene where checked; the cause of the rest is unknown. This sample comprises some 1,900,000 clones, just under 95% of them detected only once. The top ten clonotypes cover roughly 1% of the sample. The sample was naive CD8+ T cells sorted from blood. The sample's cell subset or site label, in plain terms: CD45RA+CCR7+. Receptors originate from a man aged 18 to 35 in good health.

The genes are TRBV11-2 and TRBJ2-7, with TRBD1 identical over 10 bases. The trim removed 5 bases at V and 6 bases at J, leaving 4 bases unmatched. The CDR3 consists of 13 residues. The germline CDR1 and CDR2 sequences are SGHAT and FQNNGV. This chain's CDR3 is CASSPGQGIEQYF. CDR3 nucleotide sequence: TGTGCCAGCAGCCCGGGACAGGGGATCGAGCAGTACTTC. The complete variable domain, with remaining parts taken from reference TRBV11-2 and TRBJ2-7, reads EAGVAQSPRYKIIEKRQSVAFWCNPISGHATLYWYQQILGQGPKLLIQFQNNGVVDDSQLPKDRFSAERLKGVDSTLKIQPAKLEDSAVYLCASSPGQGIEQYFGPGTRLTVT.

The chain links TRBV10-2 to TRBJ1-2, with 8 positions matching TRBD1. J gave up 9 bases and V 6 bases, and 6 bases lay outside the gene matches. Germline lookup yields CDR1 WSHSY and CDR2 SAAADI. The CDR3 is 12 residues long. CDR3 sequence reads: CASSDRGQRYTF. The CDR3 coding sequence is TGCGCCAGCAGCGACAGGGGCCAGCGCTACACCTTC.

The chain carries TRBV4-3 and TRBJ1-1, with 7 bases lining up with TRBD1. The ends lost 0 bases at V and 8 bases at J; junction bases unmatched: 3. Germline-derived CDR1 and CDR2 are LGHNA and YSLEER. The CDR3 spans 13 residues. The CDR3 sequence is CASSQERGREAFF. The CDR3 region has the DNA TGCGCCAGCAGCCAAGAAAGGGGGCGCGAAGCTTTCTTT.

This chain connects TRBV7-9 to TRBJ1-4; 8 bases fit TRBD1. This CDR3 region has 16 residues. From germline, CDR1 is SEHNR and CDR2 FQNEAQ (reference sequence). V shed 7 bases, J shed 6 bases, and the junction held 13 bases outside the gene matches. The CDR3 protein is CASNPGQGAQDEKLFF. The CDR3 bases are TGTGCCAGCAACCCGGGGCAGGGGGCGCAGGATGAAAAACTGTTTTTT.

V and J are TRBV19 and TRBJ1-6, with unresolved D. The V end lost 5 bases, the J end lost 4 bases, and 12 bases lay between the germline ends. This CDR3 is 15 amino acids long. The germline CDR1 and CDR2 sequences are LNHDA and SQIVND (reference sequence). CDR3 nucleotide sequence: TGTGCCAGTAGTTTCCGGACGGATTATAATTCACCCCTCCACTTT. Protein product: CASSFRTDYNSPLHF.

This chain joins TRBV4-1 and TRBJ1-2; D uncertain. V lost 2 bases and J 4 bases, leaving 8 bases between the germline ends. This CDR3 spans 13 amino acids. Germline V CDR1 and CDR2: MGHRA, YSYEKL. The CDR3 nucleotides read TGCGCCAGCAGCCAACTAGATTTCTATGGCTACACCTTC. Its translation is CASSQLDFYGYTF.

This chain links TRBV6-4 with TRBJ2-7, with D unresolved. Germline loops: CDR1 MRHNA, CDR2 SNTAGT. With 0 bases removed from V and 6 bases from J, the gap between germline ends came to 9 bases. The CDR3 has 13 amino acids. The CDR3 protein is CASSDSYIIEQYF. The DNA for the CDR3 is TGTGCCAGCAGTGACTCGTATATCATCGAGCAGTACTTC.

Regarding this clone: At the DNA level, this CDR3 is encoded by other sequences in the same sample as well. This chain joins TRBV13 and TRBJ2-5; 7 bases are shared with TRBD1. The CDR3 totals 14 residues. Unmatched junction bases numbered 3, after V lost 4 bases and J lost 1 base. Germline V gene sequence: CDR1 PRHDT, CDR2 FYEKMQ (reference sequence). CDR3 protein: CASSSGTAQETQYF. For the CDR3, the DNA is TGTGCCAGCAGCTCGGGGACAGCCCAAGAGACCCAGTACTTC.

For this clone: Distinct nucleotide sequences in the sample also encode this CDR3. The chain is built from TRBV20-1 and TRBJ2-1, with a possible D match to TRBD2 (5 bases). The length of the CDR3 is 11 residues. Per the germline V gene, CDR1 is DFQATT and CDR2 is SNEGSKA (reference sequence). Trimming stripped 3 bases from V and 6 bases from J, with 6 bases between. CDR3 region: CSASEGNEQFF. The CDR3 nucleotides are TGCAGTGCTAGTGAGGGCAATGAGCAGTTCTTC.

The gene calls are TRBV5-1 and TRBJ1-1; 8 bases agree with TRBD1. Germline loops: CDR1 SGHRS, CDR2 YFSETQ. Losses at the gene ends were 3 bases for V and 0 bases for J; bases not matched to a gene: 4. CDR3 length: 15 amino acids. CDR3 in DNA: TGCGCCAGCAGCTGGACAGGGCCGATGAACACTGAAGCTTTCTTT. Its translation is CASSWTGPMNTEAFF.

To note about this clone: Germline and junction disagree at one end, which may indicate a read error. The rearrangement joins TRBV9 to TRBJ2-2; D remains unclear. The CDR3 spans 12 residues. Germline V gene lookup returns CDR1 SGDLS and CDR2 YYNGEE. The CDR3 DNA follows: TGTGCCGGCAGCGCAGGTGGCGGGGAGCTGTTTTTT. Amino acids: CAGSAGGGELFF.

The chain has TRBV7-9 and TRBJ1-2; D may be TRBD1 (5 bases). Trimming shortened V by 5 bases and J by 2 bases, and 15 bases separated the two germline ends. The CDR3 loop spans 15 amino acids. Germline values: CDR1 SEHNR, CDR2 FQNEAQ (reference sequence). CDR3 in DNA: TGTGCCAGCAGCGATTCCCAGGGACCAAACTATGGCTACACCTTC. Its protein product is CASSDSQGPNYGYTF.

This clone was seen only once. V and J are TRBV11-2 and TRBJ2-7, with 14 bases identical to TRBD2. This CDR3 is built from 17 residues. Trimming cost V 8 bases and J 0 bases; bases outside gene matches: 9. CDR1 is SGHAT, CDR2 FQNNGV, per germline. The DNA for the CDR3 is TGTGCCAGCGCACGGACTAGCGGGAGGCCTAGCTCCTACGAGCAGTACTTC. This codes for CASARTSGRPSSYEQYF.

The chain has TRBV7-9 and TRBJ2-7; D unclear. V dropped 3 bases and J dropped 6 bases, with 6 bases sitting between them. Germline lookup yields CDR1 SEHNR and CDR2 FQNEAQ (reference sequence). This CDR3 is 11 amino acids long. The CDR3 reads CASSFGTEQYF. CDR3 sequence (DNA): TGTGCCAGCAGCTTCGGCACCGAGCAGTACTTC.

J is TRBJ2-5 and V is TRBV5-6; D is possibly TRBD2 (6 bases). This CDR3 is 14 amino acids long. CDR1 is SGHDT and CDR2 is YYEEEE in the germline V gene. The ends were cut back, 7 bases at V and 5 bases at J, with 18 bases in the middle. The CDR3 here is CASSAWEVRETQYF. For the CDR3, the DNA is TGTGCCAGCTCAGCTTGGGAGGTCCGTGAGACCCAGTACTTC.

This clone came up once. The genes are TRBV15 and TRBJ2-1; D is perhaps TRBD2 (6 bases). The germline V gene encodes CDR1 LNHNV and CDR2 YYDKDF (reference sequence). The germline V and J ends were trimmed by 0 bases and 6 bases, with 12 bases remaining between them. The CDR3 covers 15 residues. The CDR3 nucleotides read TGTGCCACCAGCAGAGAACCGGGAGCTGGCAATGAGCAGTTCTTC. As protein: CATSREPGAGNEQFF.

The rearrangement uses TRBV7-9 and TRBJ2-7, with 9 bases that match TRBD1. V was pared by 4 bases and J by 4 bases, with 5 bases of the junction left unmatched. The CDR3 is made up of 14 amino acids. Germline CDR1 SEHNR, CDR2 FQNEAQ (reference sequence). The CDR3 spells CASSSGQGMYEQYF. The CDR3, as DNA: TGTGCCAGCAGCTCGGGACAGGGTATGTACGAGCAGTACTTC.

This chain joins TRBV27 and TRBJ2-3, with 10 bases matching TRBD2. Germline V CDR1 and CDR2: MNHEY, SMNVEV (reference sequence). Losses at the gene ends were 2 bases for V and 4 bases for J; bases not matched to a gene: 6. The CDR3 has 16 amino acids. The CDR3 region is CASSLGLAGVADTQYF. CDR3 nucleotide sequence: TGTGCCAGCAGTTTAGGCCTAGCGGGAGTGGCAGATACGCAGTATTTT.

The gene calls are TRBV28 and TRBJ1-5; D remains unclear. Germline loops: CDR1 MDHEN, CDR2 SYDVKM. The CDR3 runs 14 residues. V lost 5 bases and J lost 10, with 18 bases in between. CDR3 amino acids: CASSPLGNIGPQHF. CDR3 in DNA: TGTGCCAGCAGTCCCCTGGGTAATATTGGTCCCCAGCATTTT. The full variable domain, with the rest looked up from reference TRBV28 and TRBJ1-5, is DVKVTQSSRYLVKRTGEKVFLECVQDMDHENMFWYRQDPGLGLRLIYFSYDVKMKEKGDIPEGYSVSREKKERFSLILESASTNQTSMYLCASSPLGNIGPQHFGDGTRLSIL.

The V call is TRBV6-1, the J call TRBJ1-3, with D possibly being TRBD1 (5 bases). Germline CDR1 is MNHNS and CDR2 is SASEGT. V was trimmed by 2 bases and J by 0 bases, leaving 11 bases between them. This CDR3 contains 16 residues. The CDR3 is CASSESGHNSGNTIYF. CDR3 nucleotides: TGTGCCAGCAGTGAATCTGGACATAACTCTGGAAACACCATATATTTT.

The V and J genes are TRBV27 and TRBJ2-2; D is perhaps TRBD2 (5 bases). CDR3 length equals 15 residues. Germline assignment: CDR1 MNHEY and CDR2 SMNVEV (reference sequence). Between the trimmed V and J ends, which lost 11 bases and 1 base, there was a span of 17 bases. The CDR3 sequence: CAHTRRRVNTGELFF. The CDR3 region has the DNA TGTGCCCACACTCGTCGGCGGGTGAACACCGGGGAGCTGTTTTTT.

In regard to this clone: Other DNA sequences in this specimen translate into the identical CDR3. The CDR3 loop is CASSPGTGGYEQYF. In DNA, the CDR3 is TGTGCCAGTAGTCCCGGGACAGGGGGATACGAGCAGTACTTC. V and J are TRBV19 and TRBJ2-7; TRBD1 matches at 11 bases. Germline assignment: CDR1 LNHDA and CDR2 SQIVND (reference sequence). Losses at the gene ends were 5 bases for V and 4 bases for J; bases not matched to a gene: 4. The length of the CDR3 is 14 residues.

In regard to this clone: Other DNA variants within this sample encode the same CDR3. The DNA for the CDR3 is TGTGCCAGCAGTTCGGGCGAGGAGACCCAGTACTTC. Residues: CASSSGEETQYF. This chain uses TRBV6-5 with TRBJ2-5; D unresolved. CDR1 is MNHEY, CDR2 SVGAGI, per germline. Trimming stripped 4 bases from V and 5 bases from J, with 8 bases between. There are 12 residues in the CDR3.

The chain couples TRBV4-1 to TRBJ1-5, with D unresolved. CDR1 and CDR2 from the germline V gene are MGHRA and YSYEKL. The CDR3 loop spans 14 amino acids. V was trimmed by 2 bases and J by 3 bases, leaving 8 bases between them. The chain's CDR3 is CASSQTSSNQPQHF. CDR3 bases: TGCGCCAGCAGCCAAACGTCTTCCAATCAGCCCCAGCATTTT.

The V and J genes are TRBV7-2 and TRBJ2-1; D is uncertain. This CDR3 has 15 residues. Germline lookup yields CDR1 SGHTA and CDR2 FQGNSA. The V and J ends lost 3 bases and 5 bases respectively, with 14 bases between them. This CDR3 reads CASSLRLGLNNEQFF. In DNA form, the CDR3 reads TGTGCCAGCAGCTTGAGACTGGGGTTAAACAATGAGCAGTTCTTC.

This clone showed up just once. The V call is TRBV19, the J call TRBJ1-2; 8 nucleotides align to TRBD1. CDR3 size: 13 residues. Germline lookup yields CDR1 LNHDA and CDR2 SQIVND (reference sequence). J lost 8 bases, V lost 8 bases, and 10 bases had no gene match. The DNA for the CDR3 is TGTGCCAGTTCCGGACAGGGAGGTCGAGGCTACACCTTC. Encoded protein: CASSGQGGRGYTF.

The genes are TRBV28 and TRBJ1-5; 7 bases are a match to TRBD1. The CDR3 has 16 residues. Germline loops: CDR1 MDHEN, CDR2 SYDVKM. J lost 1 base, V lost 6 bases, and 9 bases had no gene match. The CDR3 here is CASSGGTALSNQPQHF. The CDR3 bases are TGTGCCAGCAGCGGCGGGACAGCACTCAGCAATCAGCCCCAGCATTTT.

The CDR3 is CASSVGGGYEQFF. As DNA, the CDR3 is TGTGCCAGTAGTGTCGGGGGAGGGTATGAGCAGTTCTTC. The chain couples TRBV19 to TRBJ2-1; 7 positions match TRBD2. Per germline, CDR1 LNHDA and CDR2 SQIVND (reference sequence). The ends lost 5 bases at V and 8 bases at J; junction bases unmatched: 6. The CDR3 is 13 residues long. Looking up the rest from reference TRBV19 and TRBJ2-1 gives the full variable domain: DGGITQSPKYLFRKEGQNVTLSCEQNLNHDAMYWYRQDPGQGLRLIYYSQIVNDFQKGDIAEGYSVSREKKESFPLTVTSAQKNPTAFYLCASSVGGGYEQFFGPGTRLTVL.